What follows are 27 T cell receptor beta chains derived from one specimen sequenced in a study of metastatic and nonmetastatic thyroid tumors. All patients were treatment-naive before thyroid surgery. TCRdb redid the clone calls on the PCR reads using MiXCR. The sample lists over 7,500 clones, 9.5% to 12% occurring once. Material for sequencing was tumor tissue. These receptors originate from a female donor with papillary thyroid cancer or a benign thyroid nodule (not recorded which). Some clones in this sample may be carry-over from other donors' samples.

This clone came up many times. V usage is TRBV29-1 and J usage is TRBJ2-5; D remains ambiguous. The germline V gene encodes CDR1 SQVTM and CDR2 ANQGSEA. CDR3 length: 14 amino acids. The V end lost 5 bases, the J end lost 3 bases, and 16 bases lay between the germline ends. In nucleotides, the CDR3 is TGCAGCGTTTTTCCGGCGACGGTAGAAGAGACCCAGTACTTC. Amino acid sequence: CSVFPATVEETQYF.

This clone occurred many times. This rearrangement joins TRBV4-1 to TRBJ1-5, with no clear D. Germline V lookup: CDR1 MGHRA, CDR2 YSYEKL. The CDR3 has 15 residues. Trimming removed 5 bases at V and 3 bases at J, with 14 bases between. The CDR3 DNA follows: TGCGCCAGCAGCACGCAGTTCAGCTCCAATCAGCCCCAGCATTTT. Translating gives CASSTQFSSNQPQHF.

This clone was picked up many times. The chain is built from TRBV9 and TRBJ1-5; D gene unclear. Trimming took 7 bases from V and 0 from J, leaving 11 bases between them. The CDR3 has 14 amino acids. Germline CDR1 reads SGDLS; CDR2 reads YYNGEE. CDR3 sequence: CASSYGYSNQPQHF. DNA for the CDR3: TGTGCCAGCTCATACGGTTATAGCAATCAGCCCCAGCATTTT.

In this sample, this clone turned up a few times. The germline gene is not matched at one end of the junction; a read error may be the cause. J is TRBJ1-1 and V is TRBV6-2 or TRBV6-3; D is possibly TRBD1 (6 bases). The CDR3 runs to 12 residues. Germline-derived CDR1 and CDR2 are MNHEY and SVGEGT. The CDR3 DNA sequence: TGTGCCAGTTACAGGGTGAACACTGGAGCTTTCTTT. It translates to CASYRVNTGAFF.

Concerning this clone: A read error may produce the germline difference seen at one junction end. The V and J genes are TRBV27 and TRBJ1-6; D may be TRBD1 (5 bases). CDR1 is MNHEY and CDR2 is SMNVEV in the germline V gene (reference sequence). This CDR3 region has 15 residues. This CDR3 reads CASSTWDGRDSPLHF. DNA for the CDR3: TGTGCCAGCAGTACATGGGACGGAAGGGATTCGCCCCTCCACTTT.

By share, this clone counts as medium-sized (0.01 to 0.1%). V and J are TRBV27 and TRBJ2-6; D gene uncertain. The CDR3 is 14 residues long. The germline V gene encodes CDR1 MNHEY and CDR2 SMNVEV (reference sequence). V lost 5 bases and J lost 0, with 5 bases in between. Written as DNA, the CDR3 is TGTGCCAGCAGTCCCCTCTCTGGGGCCAACGTCCTGACTTTC. Translated, it gives CASSPLSGANVLTF.

Regarding this clone: This likely comes from a read error, as the CDR3 has no conserved phenylalanine or tryptophan at its end. V is TRBV20-1 and J is TRBJ1-1; D not resolved. This CDR3 is built from 14 residues. V was cut by 3 bases and J by 1 base, with 12 bases left in between. Germline V lookup: CDR1 DFQATT, CDR2 SNEGSKA (reference sequence). CDR3 nucleotides: TGCAGTGCTAGTCCGAGGGCCGCGAACACTGAAGCTTTCCTT. Its translation is CSASPRAANTEAFL.

This clone has a count of ten or more. V usage is TRBV19 and J usage is TRBJ2-1; D is undetermined. V was cut by 5 bases and J by 7 bases, with 18 bases left in between. The CDR3 extends over 15 amino acids. Germline V CDR1 and CDR2: LNHDA, SQIVND (reference sequence). CDR3 loop: CASSSAGGTRNEQFF. Written as DNA, the CDR3 is TGTGCCAGTAGTTCGGCAGGTGGTACAAGGAATGAGCAGTTCTTC.

This clone was counted at least ten times. V usage is TRBV6-1 and J usage is TRBJ2-3; 9 nucleotides agree with TRBD1. The CDR3 is 15 residues long. The germline V gene encodes CDR1 MNHNS and CDR2 SASEGT. The V segment lost 7 bases and the J segment 1 base; nucleotides outside the gene matches: 6. CDR3 nucleotides: TGTGCCAGCAACAGGGGGCGCAGAGGCACAGATACGCAGTATTTT. It encodes CASNRGRRGTDTQYF.

This clone is medium-sized (0.01 to 0.1%). V usage is TRBV2 and J usage is TRBJ1-1; unclear D gene. Germline V gene data show CDR1 as SNHLY and CDR2 as FYNNEI. Trimming removed 2 bases at V and 1 base at J, with 8 bases between. This CDR3 has 14 residues. The DNA for the CDR3 is TGTGCCAGCAGTGAACTCTGGGGGAACACTGAAGCTTTCTTT. As protein: CASSELWGNTEAFF.

J is TRBJ2-1 and V is TRBV5-5; D is ambiguous. The germline CDR1 and CDR2 sequences are SGHKS and YYEKEE (reference sequence). V lost 2 bases, J lost 16 bases, and 16 bases lay in between. This CDR3 has 12 residues. This chain's CDR3 is CASSLPPTVQFF. The CDR3 DNA sequence: TGTGCCAGCAGCTTACCGCCCACGGTGCAATTCTTC.

This clone showed up many times. The chain is built from TRBV4-1 and TRBJ2-2; D is possibly TRBD1 or TRBD2 (5 bases each). CDR3 length: 13 residues. Per the germline V gene, CDR1 is MGHRA and CDR2 is YSYEKL. V lost 10 bases and J 4 bases, leaving 13 bases between the germline ends. In DNA, the CDR3 is TGCGCCACCACCCTAGGGACCACCGGGGAGCTGTTTTTT. Translating it yields CATTLGTTGELFF.

The chain joins TRBV12-3 or TRBV12-4 to TRBJ2-2; 11 bases are shared with TRBD1. This CDR3 spans 16 amino acids. V dropped 5 bases and J dropped 6; count of bases not matched to a gene: 8. Written as DNA, the CDR3 is TGTGCCAGCAGTCTGCGGACAGGGGGCGCACCCGGGGAGCTGTTTTTT. Translated: CASSLRTGGAPGELFF.

This clone is judged medium-sized (0.01 to 0.1%). The chain employs TRBV12-3 or TRBV12-4 and TRBJ1-2, with D maybe TRBD1 (5 bases). The length of the CDR3 is 13 residues. V lost 8 bases and J lost 8, with 18 bases in between. The CDR3 DNA reads TGTGCCAGCTGCCCCAAGGGGCTTGGCGGCTACACCTTC. This codes for CASCPKGLGGYTF.

The V call is TRBV6-1, the J call TRBJ1-2, with D hard to call. Trimming shortened V by 2 bases and J by 8 bases, and 18 bases separated the two germline ends. Germline V lookup: CDR1 MNHNS, CDR2 SASEGT. The length of the CDR3 is 15 residues. CDR3: CASSEPTAGSGGYTF. In DNA form, the CDR3 reads TGTGCCAGCAGTGAACCGACCGCTGGGTCCGGAGGCTACACCTTC.

Many counts were recorded for this clone. The chain recombines TRBV10-3 with TRBJ1-6, with 7 bases that match TRBD1. The CDR3 length is 16 residues. The germline V gene has CDR1 ENHRY and CDR2 SYGVKD. The V and J ends lost 0 bases and 7 bases, in that order; junction bases with no gene match: 6. This chain's CDR3 is CAISESRGQNNSPLHF. Here the CDR3 DNA reads TGTGCCATCAGTGAGTCGCGGGGACAGAACAATTCACCCCTCCACTTT.

This clone was picked up many times. The chain employs TRBV5-1 and TRBJ2-1, with TRBD1 matching 8 bases. This CDR3 is 14 amino acids long. In germline, CDR1 is SGHRS, CDR2 YFSETQ. After removal of 4 bases from V and 4 bases from J, the junction contained 4 bases not matched to a gene. The CDR3 sequence: CASSEGQEYNEQFF. CDR3 sequence (DNA): TGCGCCAGCAGCGAGGGACAGGAGTACAATGAGCAGTTCTTC.

This clone was observed at least ten times. The chain joins TRBV30 to TRBJ1-3, with no clear D. CDR1 GTSNPN and CDR2 SVGIG come from the germline V gene (reference sequence). The CDR3 contains 15 residues. Trimming pared 4 bases from V and 0 bases from J, leaving 13 bases between. CDR3 nucleotide sequence: TGTGCCTGGACATTAGGAGGGAGCTCTGGAAACACCATATATTTT. Translation gives CAWTLGGSSGNTIYF.

The V gene is TRBV20-1, the J gene TRBJ2-1; D is uncertain. Looked up from germline, CDR1 is DFQATT and CDR2 is SNEGSKA (reference sequence). The CDR3 has 16 amino acids. Between the trimmed V and J ends, which lost 3 bases and 7 bases, there was a span of 22 bases. This CDR3 is CSASYSSNRLENEQFF. As DNA, the CDR3 is TGCAGTGCTAGCTACTCCAGCAACCGGCTGGAGAATGAGCAGTTCTTC.

Ten or more counts support this clone. V and J are TRBV19 and TRBJ1-2; possible D gene TRBD1, 6 bases. Germline V gene data show CDR1 as LNHDA and CDR2 as SQIVND (reference sequence). The V end was cut by 9 bases, the J end by 7 bases, with 18 bases between. The CDR3 is made up of 13 amino acids. The CDR3 sequence: CASEWAGAIGYTF. CDR3 DNA: TGTGCCAGCGAATGGGCAGGGGCGATTGGCTACACCTTC.

This clone was picked up many times. The sample carries other DNA sequences with the same CDR3. The CDR3 here is CASSLFGTNEKLFF. CDR3 DNA sequence: TGTGCCAGCAGCTTATTCGGGACAAATGAAAAACTGTTTTTT. V usage is TRBV11-2 and J usage is TRBJ1-4, with a possible D match to TRBD1 (6 bases). CDR1 and CDR2 from the germline V gene are SGHAT and FQNNGV. V was pared by 2 bases and J by 5 bases, with 9 bases between. CDR3 length equals 14 residues.

Only a few counts were recorded for this clone. The chain carries TRBV10-3 and TRBJ1-5; 7 bases map to TRBD1. This CDR3 is built from 16 residues. V dropped 0 bases and J dropped 2; count of bases not matched to a gene: 4. Germline CDR1 is ENHRY and CDR2 is SYGVKD. The CDR3 DNA follows: TGTGCCATCAGTGAGTCCCCCAGGGGGGGCAATCAGCCCCAGCATTTT. This encodes CAISESPRGGNQPQHF.

By share, this clone ranks as medium-sized. CDR3 residues: CASSWPKSSYEQYV. DNA for the CDR3: TGTGCCAGCAGTTGGCCCAAGAGCTCCTACGAGCAGTACGTC. The rearrangement links TRBV2 to TRBJ2-7; D is uncertain. This CDR3 spans 14 amino acids. V was trimmed by 5 bases and J by 0 bases, leaving 11 bases between them. Germline V lookup: CDR1 SNHLY, CDR2 FYNNEI.

This clone was recorded at least ten times. V and J are TRBV7-2 and TRBJ2-3, with a tentative D call TRBD2 (5 bases). Germline V gives CDR1 SGHTA, CDR2 FQGNSA. V shed 5 bases and J shed 5 bases, with 17 bases lying between them. The CDR3 sequence is 15 residues long. CDR3 loop: CASSLSSPGIDTQYF. The DNA of the CDR3 is TGTGCCAGCAGCCTTTCTAGCCCTGGGATAGATACGCAGTATTTT.

This clone is labeled medium-sized (0.01 to 0.1%). The rearrangement joins TRBV10-2 to TRBJ1-2; D not certain. With 2 bases removed from V and 6 bases from J, the gap between germline ends came to 16 bases. From germline, CDR1 is WSHSY and CDR2 SAAADI. The CDR3 spans 15 residues. The CDR3 sequence: CASSEVGGWVDGYTF. The CDR3 bases are TGCGCCAGCAGTGAGGTGGGAGGCTGGGTTGATGGCTACACCTTC.

In this sample, this clone turned up many times. The chain joins TRBV20-1 to TRBJ2-3, with 12 bases identical to TRBD2. The junction had 6 bases not matched to a gene; V was cut back by 3 bases and J by 2 bases. The CDR3 loop spans 16 amino acids. Per the germline V gene, CDR1 is DFQATT and CDR2 is SNEGSKA (reference sequence). As DNA, the CDR3 is TGCAGTGCTAGCCAGCTAGCGGGAGGGGCCACAGATACGCAGTATTTT. Translating it yields CSASQLAGGATDTQYF.

The table lists this clone with a few counts. The chain recombines TRBV6-1 with TRBJ2-7; tentative D call: TRBD2 (5 bases). This CDR3 region has 15 residues. Germline V CDR1 and CDR2: MNHNS, SASEGT. V gave up 6 bases and J gave up 0 bases, with 15 bases separating them. CDR3 sequence (DNA): TGTGCCAGCAGCCAGGAGGTTGAGAGCTCCTACGAGCAGTACTTC. Its protein product is CASSQEVESSYEQYF.